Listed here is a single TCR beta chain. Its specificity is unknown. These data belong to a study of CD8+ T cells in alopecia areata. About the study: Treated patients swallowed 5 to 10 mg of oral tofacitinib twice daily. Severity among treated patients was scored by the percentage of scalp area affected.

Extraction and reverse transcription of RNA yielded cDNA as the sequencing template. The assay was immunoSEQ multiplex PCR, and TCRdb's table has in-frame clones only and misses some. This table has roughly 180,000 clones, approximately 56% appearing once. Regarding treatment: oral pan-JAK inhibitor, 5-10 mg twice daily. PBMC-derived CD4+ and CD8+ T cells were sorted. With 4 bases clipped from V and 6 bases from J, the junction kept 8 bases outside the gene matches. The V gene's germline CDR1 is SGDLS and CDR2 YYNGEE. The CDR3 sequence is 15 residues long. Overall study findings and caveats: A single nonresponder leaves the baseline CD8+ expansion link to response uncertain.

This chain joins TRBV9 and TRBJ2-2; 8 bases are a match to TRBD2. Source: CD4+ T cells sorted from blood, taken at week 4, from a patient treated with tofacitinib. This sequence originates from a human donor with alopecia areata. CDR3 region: CASSRGGRDSGELFF. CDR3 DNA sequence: TGTGCCAGCAGCCGCGGGGGGCGGGACTCCGGGGAGCTGTTTTTT.